This T cell receptor (beta chain) derives from a study of shared T cell receptors in the human thymus. Produced via immunoSEQ multiplex PCR; TCRdb's table is partial and in-frame only. The sample lists 500,000 to 850,000 clones, around 87% seen once, with over 0.008% in the top ten. The V gene's germline CDR1 is MDHEN and CDR2 SYDVKM. This CDR3 is built from 14 residues. V was shortened by 5 bases and J by 5 bases, with 15 bases between the two germline ends. This same sample was also taken into another study, of human thymus T cells. That report adds: Resections from corrective heart surgery provided thymus tissue. What related research reported was that thymic repertoires overlapped highly among unrelated individuals.

The sequence derives from a boy less than two years old with a congenital heart defect. Input material: thymocytes. The gene calls are TRBV28 and TRBJ1-2; D might be TRBD1 (6 bases). The CDR3 sequence: CASSPGTQFYGYTF. The CDR3 DNA follows: TGTGCCAGCAGTCCCGGGACACAGTTTTATGGCTACACCTTC.